Below, 28 T cell receptor beta chains from the same sample are listed, as sequenced in a study of blood T cell repertoires in COVID-19. Generated by immunoSEQ multiplex PCR, the TCRdb table keeps only in-frame clones and is missing some. In the table there are some 160,000 clones, roughly nine tenths of which are singletons. The specimen sequenced was peripheral blood. These receptors all come from a woman aged 70-85 years with acute or convalescent COVID-19.

The gene calls are TRBV7-9 and TRBJ2-1; 14 bases agree with TRBD2. Germline trimming cut 5 bases from V and 1 base from J; bases unmatched to any gene: 7. In germline, CDR1 is SEHNR, CDR2 FQNEAQ (reference sequence). The CDR3 spans 18 residues. The CDR3 spells CASSPGLAGVGSYNEQFF. In DNA, the CDR3 is TGTGCCAGCAGCCCGGGACTAGCGGGAGTTGGGTCCTACAATGAGCAGTTCTTC.

V gene TRBV9 combines with J gene TRBJ1-4, with 10 bases identical to TRBD1. J gave up 8 bases and V 4 bases, and 8 bases lay outside the gene matches. The CDR3 has 15 amino acids. Germline-derived CDR1 and CDR2 are SGDLS and YYNGEE. The CDR3 region has the DNA TGTGCCAGCAGCACGCGCCGGGACAGGGGAGAAAAACTGTTTTTT. As protein: CASSTRRDRGEKLFF.

This rearrangement joins TRBV4-3 to TRBJ1-5; tentative D call: TRBD1 (5 bases). The CDR3 spans 16 residues. The germline gives CDR1 LGHNA, CDR2 YSLEER. V was shortened by 0 bases and J by 5 bases, with 14 bases between the two germline ends. CDR3 sequence reads: CASSQDPGVPYQPQHF. CDR3 bases: TGCGCCAGCAGCCAAGATCCGGGGGTCCCTTATCAGCCCCAGCATTTT.

The rearrangement uses TRBV10-3 and TRBJ2-3, with 8 nucleotides matching TRBD2. The germline CDR1 and CDR2 sequences are ENHRY and SYGVKD. This CDR3 is 15 amino acids long. After removal of 2 bases from V and 1 base from J, the junction contained 2 bases not matched to a gene. CDR3 region: CAISELTSGTDTQYF. In nucleotides, the CDR3 is TGTGCCATCAGTGAGCTGACTAGCGGCACAGATACGCAGTATTTT.

This rearrangement joins TRBV29-1 to TRBJ1-2, with no clear D. V was pared by 2 bases and J by 4 bases, with 14 bases between. This CDR3 is built from 14 residues. Germline V lookup: CDR1 SQVTM, CDR2 ANQGSEA. The CDR3: CSVEREGVVYGYTF. In DNA, the CDR3 is TGCAGCGTTGAACGGGAGGGTGTCGTCTATGGCTACACCTTC. The entire variable domain, with the rest obtained from reference TRBV29-1 and TRBJ1-2, is as follows: SAVISQKPSRDICQRGTSLTIQCQVDSQVTMMFWYRQQPGQSLTLIATANQGSEATYESGFVIDKFPISRPNLTFSTLTVSNMSPEDSSIYLCSVEREGVVYGYTFGSGTRLTVV.

The count of this clone is one. The V gene is TRBV6-1, the J gene TRBJ1-1; D may be TRBD1 (6 bases). CDR1 and CDR2 from the germline V gene are MNHNS and SASEGT. The V end was cut by 2 bases, the J end by 7 bases, with 20 bases between. The CDR3 is 16 residues long. The CDR3 nucleotides are TGTGCCAGCAGTGAATGGGGCAGGGGAGTTTCAGGTGAAGCTTTCTTT. The encoded protein is CASSEWGRGVSGEAFF.

This clone has a handful of counts. This chain connects TRBV7-8 to TRBJ2-2; possibly TRBD1 for D (5 bases). From germline, CDR1 is SGHVS and CDR2 FQNEAQ. V shed 1 base and J shed 3 bases, with 24 bases lying between them. This CDR3 contains 20 residues. This chain's CDR3 is CASSLVFIGDRSWDTGELFF. In DNA, the CDR3 is TGTGCCAGCAGCTTAGTTTTTATAGGGGATCGGTCGTGGGACACCGGGGAGCTGTTTTTT.

This chain joins TRBV7-8 and TRBJ1-3; weak D call: TRBD1 (6 bases). Germline values: CDR1 SGHVS, CDR2 FQNEAQ. Trimming removed 6 bases from V and 0 bases from J, with 21 bases in between. CDR3 size: 18 residues. The CDR3 protein is CASSLFAGATSSGNTIYF. The CDR3 region has the DNA TGTGCCAGCAGTCTATTTGCGGGGGCGACGAGCTCTGGAAACACCATATATTTT.

This chain connects TRBV11-2 to TRBJ1-3; weak D call: TRBD1 (5 bases). The V end was cut by 6 bases, the J end by 2 bases, with 14 bases between. CDR1 is SGHAT, CDR2 FQNNGV, per germline. This CDR3 has 15 amino acids. The CDR3 sequence is CASRPWGGTGNTIYF. The CDR3 DNA sequence: TGTGCCAGCAGGCCTTGGGGGGGGACTGGAAACACCATATATTTT.

This clone was observed once. This chain connects TRBV25-1 to TRBJ1-1, with D perhaps TRBD1 (5 bases). Germline CDR1 is MGHDK and CDR2 is SYGVNS. Trimming removed 2 bases from V and 1 base from J, with 8 bases in between. The CDR3 spans 14 residues. The CDR3 DNA follows: TGTGCCAGCAGTGAAGGGGGAGGGAACACTGAAGCTTTCTTT. It translates to CASSEGGGNTEAFF. Variable domain in full (rest from reference TRBV25-1 and TRBJ1-1): EADIYQTPRYLVIGTGKKITLECSQTMGHDKMYWYQQDPGMELHLIHYSYGVNSTEKGDLSSESTVSRIRTEHFPLTLESARPSHTSQYLCASSEGGGNTEAFFGQGTRLTVV.

The V gene is TRBV15, the J gene TRBJ1-4, with a possible D match to TRBD1 (6 bases). CDR1 and CDR2 (germline): LNHNV, YYDKDF (reference sequence). The CDR3 runs to 17 residues. Trimming cost V 0 bases and J 4 bases, with 15 bases left between them. The CDR3 loop reads CATSRDGSGVVNEKLFF. The DNA of the CDR3 is TGTGCCACCAGCAGAGATGGTTCAGGGGTGGTTAATGAAAAACTGTTTTTT.

The rearrangement uses TRBV4-3 and TRBJ2-7; TRBD2 matches 8 bases. The V gene end was trimmed by 4 bases and the J gene end by 7 bases; junction bases not matched to a gene: 21. Germline assignment: CDR1 LGHNA and CDR2 YSLEER. The CDR3 length is 18 residues. CDR3 coding DNA: TGCGCCAGCAGCCCCGCACCCCTCGTGGTAGCGGGAAGCGGAGAGCAGTACTTC. Translation gives CASSPAPLVVAGSGEQYF.

In this sample, this clone turned up once. The chain employs TRBV5-1 and TRBJ1-5; 9 positions agree with TRBD1. The CDR3 spans 15 residues. Germline values: CDR1 SGHRS, CDR2 YFSETQ. V lost 1 base to trimming and J lost 5 bases; unmatched junction nucleotides: 4. The CDR3: CASSLTGQGDQPQHF. The CDR3 DNA sequence: TGCGCCAGCAGCTTGACGGGACAGGGAGATCAGCCCCAGCATTTT.

The V call is TRBV5-6, the J call TRBJ2-3; 11 nucleotides agree with TRBD1. V lost 1 base, J lost 2 bases, and 3 bases stayed unmatched. CDR1 is SGHDT, CDR2 YYEEEE, per germline. This CDR3 spans 16 amino acids. The CDR3: CASSLLGQGATDTQYF. The CDR3, as DNA: TGTGCCAGCAGCTTGCTAGGACAGGGGGCCACAGATACGCAGTATTTT.

The chain couples TRBV6-2 or TRBV6-3 to TRBJ1-1; D unclear. The CDR3 sequence is 18 residues long. Germline V gene lookup returns CDR1 MNHEY and CDR2 SVGEGT. Trimming shortened V by 1 base and J by 0 bases, and 18 bases separated the two germline ends. CDR3 nucleotide sequence: TGTGCCAGCAGTTACTACCCGACTAGGTCCCCCATGAACACTGAAGCTTTCTTT. Translation: CASSYYPTRSPMNTEAFF.

The chain carries TRBV6-5 and TRBJ2-7; no clear D. V lost 2 bases to trimming and J lost 6 bases, with 11 bases between them. Germline V CDR1 and CDR2: MNHEY, SVGAGI. CDR3 length equals 13 residues. For the CDR3, the DNA is TGTGCCAGCAGTTACAGCCGTCAGGCCGAGCAGTACTTC. Its translation is CASSYSRQAEQYF.

This chain uses TRBV27 with TRBJ2-1, with D possibly matching TRBD2 (6 bases). This CDR3 spans 11 amino acids. The germline V and J ends were trimmed by 5 bases and 7 bases, with 6 bases remaining between them. Germline CDR1 and CDR2: MNHEY and SMNVEV (reference sequence). CDR3 in amino acids: CASSAGNEQFF. The CDR3 DNA reads TGTGCCAGCAGTGCGGGGAATGAGCAGTTCTTC.

This chain uses TRBV2 with TRBJ2-2; D is unresolved. The CDR3 has 11 amino acids. V was cut by 6 bases and J by 6 bases, with 5 bases left in between. The germline V gene encodes CDR1 SNHLY and CDR2 FYNNEI. The CDR3 sequence is CASSFPGELFF. CDR3 coding DNA: TGTGCCAGCAGCTTTCCCGGGGAGCTGTTTTTT.

This chain connects TRBV23-1 to TRBJ1-5; D unresolved. TRBV23-1 is known as an ORF, though its function is uncertain. This CDR3 comprises 16 residues. Trimming cost V 4 bases and J 2 bases, with 15 bases left between them. CDR3 amino acids: CASSRSAPKGNQPQHF. The DNA of the CDR3 is TGCGCCAGCAGTCGCAGCGCCCCGAAGGGCAATCAGCCCCAGCATTTT.

The chain links TRBV19 to TRBJ2-1; TRBD1 agrees at 7 bases. This CDR3 comprises 15 residues. With V trimmed by 7 bases and J by 0 bases, 6 bases remained unmatched. Germline-derived CDR1 and CDR2 are LNHDA and SQIVND (reference sequence). In DNA, the CDR3 is TGTGCCAGTAACCGACAGGGAAGCTCCTACAATGAGCAGTTCTTC. Translation gives CASNRQGSSYNEQFF.

The rearrangement joins TRBV5-1 to TRBJ1-1; 7 nucleotides line up with TRBD1. Germline values: CDR1 SGHRS, CDR2 YFSETQ. The CDR3 loop spans 12 amino acids. Trimming removed 4 bases from V and 7 bases from J; junction bases left unmatched: 4. The CDR3 bases are TGCGCCAGCAGCGAACAGGGGTATGAAGCTTTCTTT. Residues: CASSEQGYEAFF.

This clone was counted a single time. The gene calls are TRBV5-6 and TRBJ2-5; 9 bases agree with TRBD1. The CDR3 has 17 amino acids. Germline V gene sequence: CDR1 SGHDT, CDR2 YYEEEE. J lost 5 bases, V lost 1 base, and 12 bases had no gene match. The CDR3 region is CASSLRSTGGFQETQYF. CDR3 in DNA: TGTGCCAGCAGCTTGCGGTCTACAGGGGGCTTTCAGGAGACCCAGTACTTC.

This clone was detected a few times. V is TRBV4-2 and J is TRBJ1-6; TRBD1 agrees at 9 bases. The CDR3 covers 16 residues. The germline gives CDR1 LGHNA, CDR2 YNFKEQ. V gave up 3 bases and J gave up 7 bases; unmatched junction bases: 7. The CDR3 loop is CASSHGTGKVNSPLHF. The CDR3 DNA sequence: TGTGCCAGCAGCCACGGGACAGGGAAAGTGAATTCACCCCTCCACTTT.

This clone has only one observation. V and J are TRBV3-1 (or the pseudogene TRBV3-2) and TRBJ2-1; possibly TRBD2 for D (5 bases). The CDR3 has 13 amino acids. V was shortened by 5 bases and J by 5 bases, with 10 bases between the two germline ends. Germline V gives CDR1 LGHDT, CDR2 YNNKEL (reference sequence). This CDR3 reads CASSLSGNNEQFF. The CDR3 coding sequence is TGTGCCAGCAGCTTAAGCGGAAACAATGAGCAGTTCTTC.

V usage is TRBV11-1 and J usage is TRBJ2-1; the match to TRBD2 covers 9 bases. The junction had 7 bases not matched to a gene; V was cut back by 1 base and J by 6 bases. CDR3 length equals 16 residues. In germline, CDR1 is SGHAT, CDR2 FQDESV (reference sequence). CDR3 DNA: TGTGCCAGCAGCTTAGAGCCAGCGGGAGGTCCCAATGAGCAGTTCTTC. Encoded protein: CASSLEPAGGPNEQFF.

V is TRBV24-1 and J is TRBJ2-3; 8 bases align to TRBD2. Germline assignment: CDR1 KGHDR and CDR2 SFDVKD. V gave up 5 bases and J gave up 6 bases; unmatched junction bases: 15. The length of the CDR3 is 17 residues. CDR3: CATSGSGGFFVSDTQYF. In DNA, the CDR3 is TGTGCCACCAGTGGGTCGGGGGGGTTTTTCGTATCGGATACGCAGTATTTT.

V and J are TRBV5-1 and TRBJ2-1; D remains ambiguous. Germline assignment: CDR1 SGHRS and CDR2 YFSETQ. Deletions cut 0 bases from V and 8 bases from J, with 6 bases between. This CDR3 comprises 12 residues. As DNA, the CDR3 is TGCGCCAGCAGCTTGGGACACGATGAGCAGTTCTTC. Protein sequence: CASSLGHDEQFF.

This clone was counted between two and nine times. The J gene is TRBJ1-1, the V gene TRBV5-1; 8 nucleotides agree with TRBD1. The trim removed 4 bases at V and 1 base at J, leaving 6 bases unmatched. Germline V gene data show CDR1 as SGHRS and CDR2 as YFSETQ. The CDR3 has 15 residues. The CDR3, as DNA: TGCGCCAGCAGCCCACGGACAGGGACGAACACTGAAGCTTTCTTT. Encoded protein: CASSPRTGTNTEAFF.